Here is one T cell receptor beta chain with its context. Antigen specificity is unknown. This record belongs to a study of graft-versus-host responses after intestinal transplantation. The wider study: Anti-thymocyte globulin was used for induction in all recipients, who then took tacrolimus and steroids for roughly three years. Study outcomes and limitations: The authors found GvH clones in recipient marrow, some appearing first in ileum or blood.

The CDR3 loop spans 17 amino acids. The germline gives CDR1 SGHTA, CDR2 FQGNSA. V lost 4 bases to trimming and J lost 2 bases; unmatched junction nucleotides: 7. Generated by immunoSEQ multiplex PCR, the TCRdb table keeps only in-frame clones and is missing some. The sample records 90,000 or so clones, roughly 80% being singletons. The TCR was taken from a human donor who received an intestinal transplant. This material consisted of unstimulated CD4+ T cells sorted from spleen or lymph node cells, taken before intestinal transplant. The chain has TRBV7-2 and TRBJ2-2; 10 bases are a match to TRBD2. The CDR3 here is CASSWDRTSGNTGELFF. The CDR3 nucleotides are TGTGCCAGCAGCTGGGACAGGACTAGCGGAAACACCGGGGAGCTGTTTTTT.